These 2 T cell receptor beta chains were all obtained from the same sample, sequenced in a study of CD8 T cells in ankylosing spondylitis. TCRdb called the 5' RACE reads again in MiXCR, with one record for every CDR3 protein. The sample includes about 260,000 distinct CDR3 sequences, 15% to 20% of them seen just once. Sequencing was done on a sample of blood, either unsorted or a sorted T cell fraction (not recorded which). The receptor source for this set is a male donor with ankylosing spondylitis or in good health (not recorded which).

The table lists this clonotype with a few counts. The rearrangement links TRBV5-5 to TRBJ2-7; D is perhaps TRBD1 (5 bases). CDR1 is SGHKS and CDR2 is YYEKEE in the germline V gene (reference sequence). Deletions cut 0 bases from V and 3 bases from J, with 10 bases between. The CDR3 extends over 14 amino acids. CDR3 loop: CASSLETGRYEQYV. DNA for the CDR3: TGTGCCAGCAGCTTGGAAACAGGTCGCTACGAGCAGTACGTC.

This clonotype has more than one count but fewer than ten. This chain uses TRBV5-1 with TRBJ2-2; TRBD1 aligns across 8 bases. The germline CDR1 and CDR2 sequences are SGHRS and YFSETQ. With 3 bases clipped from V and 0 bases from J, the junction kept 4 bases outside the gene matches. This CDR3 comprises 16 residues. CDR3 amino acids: CASSYHRGANTGELFF. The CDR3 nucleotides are TGCGCCAGCAGCTATCACAGGGGGGCGAACACCGGGGAGCTGTTTTTT.